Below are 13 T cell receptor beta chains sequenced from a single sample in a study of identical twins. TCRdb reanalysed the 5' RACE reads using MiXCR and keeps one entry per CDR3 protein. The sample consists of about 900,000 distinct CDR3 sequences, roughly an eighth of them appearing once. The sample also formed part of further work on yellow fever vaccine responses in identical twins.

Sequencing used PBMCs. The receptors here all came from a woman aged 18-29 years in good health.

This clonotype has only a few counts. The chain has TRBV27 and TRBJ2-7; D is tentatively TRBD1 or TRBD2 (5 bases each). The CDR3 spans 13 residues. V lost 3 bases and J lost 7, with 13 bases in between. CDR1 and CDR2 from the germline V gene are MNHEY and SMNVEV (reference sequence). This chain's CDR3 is CASSFWGEGEQYF. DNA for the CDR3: TGTGCCAGCAGTTTTTGGGGCGAGGGGGAGCAGTACTTC.

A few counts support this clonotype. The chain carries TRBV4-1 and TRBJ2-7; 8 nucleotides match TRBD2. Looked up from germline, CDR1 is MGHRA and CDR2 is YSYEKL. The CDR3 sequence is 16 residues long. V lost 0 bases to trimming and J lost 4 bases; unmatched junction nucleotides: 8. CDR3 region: CASSQDLSGMNYEQYF. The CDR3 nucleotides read TGCGCCAGCAGCCAAGACCTTAGCGGGATGAATTACGAGCAGTACTTC.

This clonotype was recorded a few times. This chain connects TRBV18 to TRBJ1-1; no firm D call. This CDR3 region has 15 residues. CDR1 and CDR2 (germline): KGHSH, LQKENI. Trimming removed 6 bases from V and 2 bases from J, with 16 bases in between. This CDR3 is CASSRTVDGNTEAFF. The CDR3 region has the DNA TGTGCCAGCTCCCGAACTGTGGACGGAAACACTGAAGCTTTCTTT.

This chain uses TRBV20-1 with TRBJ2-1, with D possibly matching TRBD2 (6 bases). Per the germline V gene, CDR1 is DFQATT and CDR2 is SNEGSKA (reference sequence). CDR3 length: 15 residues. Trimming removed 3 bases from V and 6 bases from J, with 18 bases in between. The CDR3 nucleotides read TGCAGTGCTAGCCCCACTAGCCCCAAGCGCAATGAGCAGTTCTTC. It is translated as CSASPTSPKRNEQFF.

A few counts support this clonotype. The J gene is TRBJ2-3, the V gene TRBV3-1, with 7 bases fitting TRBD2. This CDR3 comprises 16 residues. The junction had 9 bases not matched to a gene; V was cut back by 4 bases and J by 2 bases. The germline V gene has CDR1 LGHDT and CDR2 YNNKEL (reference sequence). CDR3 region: CASSLPVGGNTDTQYF. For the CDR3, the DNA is TGTGCCAGCAGCCTCCCAGTGGGAGGGAACACAGATACGCAGTATTTT.

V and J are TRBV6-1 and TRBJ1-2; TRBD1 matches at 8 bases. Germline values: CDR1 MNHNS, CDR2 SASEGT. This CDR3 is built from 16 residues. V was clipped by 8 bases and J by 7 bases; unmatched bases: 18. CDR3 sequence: CASLRVMGQADFGYTF. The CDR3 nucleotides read TGTGCCAGCCTGCGTGTAATGGGACAGGCTGACTTTGGCTACACCTTC.

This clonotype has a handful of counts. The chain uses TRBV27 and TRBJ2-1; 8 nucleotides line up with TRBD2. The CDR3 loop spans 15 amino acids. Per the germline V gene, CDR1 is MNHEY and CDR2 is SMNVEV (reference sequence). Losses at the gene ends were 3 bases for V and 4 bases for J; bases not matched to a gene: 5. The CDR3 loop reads CASSFTAGEYNEQFF. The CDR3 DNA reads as TGTGCCAGCAGTTTTACAGCGGGAGAGTACAATGAGCAGTTCTTC.

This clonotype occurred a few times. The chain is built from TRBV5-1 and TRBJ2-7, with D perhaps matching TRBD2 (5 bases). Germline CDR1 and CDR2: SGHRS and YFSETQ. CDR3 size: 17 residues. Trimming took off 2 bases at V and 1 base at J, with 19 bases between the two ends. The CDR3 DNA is TGCGCCAGCAGCTTAGAACCTGGGAGAACGGCATCCTACGAGCAGTACTTC. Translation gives CASSLEPGRTASYEQYF.

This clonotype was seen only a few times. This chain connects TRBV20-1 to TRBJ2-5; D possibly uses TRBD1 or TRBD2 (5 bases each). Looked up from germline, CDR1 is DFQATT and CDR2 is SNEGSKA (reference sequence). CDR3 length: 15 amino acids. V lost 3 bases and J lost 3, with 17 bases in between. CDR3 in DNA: TGCAGTGCTAGTGCGAGCCAGAGAGGGGAAGAGACCCAGTACTTC. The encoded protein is CSASASQRGEETQYF.

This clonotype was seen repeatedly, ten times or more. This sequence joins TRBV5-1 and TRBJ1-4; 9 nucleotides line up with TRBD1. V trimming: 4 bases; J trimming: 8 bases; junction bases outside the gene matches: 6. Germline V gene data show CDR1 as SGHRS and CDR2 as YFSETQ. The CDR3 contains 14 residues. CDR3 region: CASSKGQGTEKLFF. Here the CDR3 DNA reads TGCGCCAGCAGCAAGGGACAGGGAACGGAAAAACTGTTTTTT.

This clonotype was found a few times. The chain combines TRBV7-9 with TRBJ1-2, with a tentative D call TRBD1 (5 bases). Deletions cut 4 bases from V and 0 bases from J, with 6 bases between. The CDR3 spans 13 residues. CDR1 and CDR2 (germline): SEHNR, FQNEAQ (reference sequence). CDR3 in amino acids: CASSSTANYGYTF. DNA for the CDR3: TGTGCCAGCAGCTCGACAGCTAACTATGGCTACACCTTC.

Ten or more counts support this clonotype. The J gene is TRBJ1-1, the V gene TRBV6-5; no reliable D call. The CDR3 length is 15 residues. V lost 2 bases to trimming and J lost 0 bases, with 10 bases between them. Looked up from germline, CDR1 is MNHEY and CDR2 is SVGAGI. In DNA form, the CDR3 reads TGTGCCAGCAGTTACGGGCCGGGTTTGAACACTGAAGCTTTCTTT. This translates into CASSYGPGLNTEAFF.

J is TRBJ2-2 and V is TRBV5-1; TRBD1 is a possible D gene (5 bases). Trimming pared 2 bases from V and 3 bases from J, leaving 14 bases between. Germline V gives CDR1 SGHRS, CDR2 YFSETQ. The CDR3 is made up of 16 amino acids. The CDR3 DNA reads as TGCGCCAGCAGCTTCCCCACAACAGGATACACCGGGGAGCTGTTTTTT. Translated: CASSFPTTGYTGELFF.